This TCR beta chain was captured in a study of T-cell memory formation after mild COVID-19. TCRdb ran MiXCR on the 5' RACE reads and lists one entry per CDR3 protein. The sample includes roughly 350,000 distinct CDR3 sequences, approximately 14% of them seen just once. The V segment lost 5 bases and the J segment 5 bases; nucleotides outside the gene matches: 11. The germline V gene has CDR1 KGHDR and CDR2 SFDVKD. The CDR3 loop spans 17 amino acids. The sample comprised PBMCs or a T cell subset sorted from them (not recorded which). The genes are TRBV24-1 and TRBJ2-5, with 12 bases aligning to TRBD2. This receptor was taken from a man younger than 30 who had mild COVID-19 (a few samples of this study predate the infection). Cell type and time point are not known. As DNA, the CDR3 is TGTGCCACCAGTGTTTCCGGACTAGCGGGGAATCACGAGACCCAGTACTTC. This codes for CATSVSGLAGNHETQYF.